This T cell receptor beta chain emerged from a study of T cell repertoires in cytomegalovirus infection. The germline CDR1 and CDR2 sequences are SGHAT and FQDESV (reference sequence). CDR3 length: 14 amino acids. Trimming pared 1 base from V and 5 bases from J, leaving 12 bases between. TCRdb re-called the reads with MiXCR, one entry per CDR3 protein. The sample has hundreds of thousands of distinct CDR3 sequences, around 10% seen once. This clonotype was seen at least ten times. The receptor was isolated from a human donor in good health (CMV status not recorded). Some clones in this sample may be carry-over from other donors' samples. This chain joins TRBV11-1 and TRBJ2-7, with D perhaps TRBD1 (6 bases). Material: PBMCs. The CDR3 bases are TGTGCCAGCAGCTTAGTTGGCAGGGGTGACGAGCAGTACTTC. It is translated as CASSLVGRGDEQYF. Full variable domain (rest looked up from reference TRBV11-1 and TRBJ2-7): EAEVAQSPRYKITEKSQAVAFWCDPISGHATLYWYRQILGQGPELLVQFQDESVVDDSQLPKDRFSAERLKGVDSTLKIQPAELGDSAMYLCASSLVGRGDEQYFGPGTRLTVT.